This T cell receptor beta chain was obtained from a study of blood T cell repertoires in COVID-19. Background on the study: Nucleic acid was either cDNA or gDNA, and it came from T cells, B-cell-depleted T cells, or PBMCs.

The CDR3 has 13 residues. Germline V gives CDR1 MNHEY, CDR2 SMNVEV (reference sequence). Trimming took 6 bases from V and 6 from J, leaving 11 bases between them. The table came from immunoSEQ multiplex PCR; TCRdb's copy has only in-frame clones and leaves some out. The table includes roughly 210,000 clones, roughly 91% detected once. The rearrangement joins TRBV27 to TRBJ2-2; TRBD1 is a possible D gene (6 bases). The source is a man aged 25 to 40 in a cohort exposed to, infected with or recovered from COVID-19 (not recorded which). Sequenced input: PBMCs or T cells enriched from blood (not recorded which). CDR3 in DNA: TGTGCCAGCAGCTGGACAGTCCCCGGGGAGCTGTTTTTT. Translation gives CASSWTVPGELFF.